This T cell receptor (beta chain) came from a study of blood T cell repertoires in COVID-19. Study as a whole: Some COVID-19 samples were acute and others convalescent; all came from the United States, Italy and Spain. Sample material is recorded as cDNA or gDNA derived from T cells, B-cell-depleted T cells, or PBMCs.

CDR3 length equals 16 residues. Germline V CDR1 and CDR2: MGHRA, YSYEKL. V was clipped by 3 bases and J by 3 bases; unmatched bases: 7. How the authors handled the data: Reference gene primer amplification in the assay estimated nucleated cell counts. Method: immunoSEQ multiplex PCR; TCRdb's copy keeps in-frame clones and lacks some. Clone size and the V and J calls come from that table; the DNA yielded D and trimming. The table shows roughly 230,000 clones, with roughly 89% occurring only once. The sequenced material came from peripheral blood. The TCR was taken from a woman aged 40-49 years who had recovered from COVID-19. The chain couples TRBV4-1 to TRBJ2-1; 8 bases agree with TRBD1. CDR3 residues: CASSQEDREVYNEQFF. The CDR3 DNA follows: TGCGCCAGCAGCCAGGAGGACAGGGAGGTCTACAATGAGCAGTTCTTC.